A selection of T cell receptor beta chains follows, all from one sample in a study of CD8+ T cells in alopecia areata. This table comes from immunoSEQ multiplex PCR, and its TCRdb copy is limited to in-frame clones, with some not included. Among some 96,000 clones, 60% to 65% were seen once, and the ten largest hold around a sixth. Specimen: CD8+ T cells sorted from blood, collected at week 4, from a patient treated with tofacitinib. These receptors all come from a human donor with alopecia areata. Each CDR3 is given with its conserved first and last residue. A D gene is named only where the DNA matches it firmly. Only some rows state a clone size, as once, few, many or a class for expanded clones.

v_gene	d_gene	abundance	len	j_gene	CDR3aa	CDR3nt
TRBV27	-	-	15	TRBJ1-1	CASSSRRGEDTEAFF	TGTGCCAGCAGTTCTCGACGGGGGGAGGACACTGAAGCTTTCTTT
TRBV25-1	-	-	15	TRBJ1-2	CASSEYFPLLDGYTF	TGTGCCAGCAGTGAATATTTTCCCCTTTTAGATGGCTACACCTTC
TRBV27	-	-	14	TRBJ2-5	CASSLVDGVETQYF	TGTGCCAGCAGTTTAGTGGACGGAGTTGAGACTCAGTACTTC
TRBV29-1	-	once	14	TRBJ2-3	CSVEVGGKPDTQYF	TGCAGCGTTGAAGTCGGGGGTAAACCAGATACGCAGTATTTT
TRBV30	-	-	14	TRBJ1-1	CAWSAGVVGTEAFF	TGTGCCTGGAGTGCAGGGGTGGTGGGCACTGAAGCTTTCTTT
TRBV4-3	TRBD2	-	17	TRBJ2-1	CASSQDGSGGPGNEQFF	TGCGCCAGCAGCCAAGACGGTTCGGGGGGGCCTGGCAATGAGCAGTTCTTC
TRBV5-6	TRBD2	-	16	TRBJ2-3	CASSAPLAGGADTQYF	TGTGCCAGCAGCGCACCACTAGCGGGGGGTGCAGATACGCAGTATTTT
TRBV23-1	TRBD1	few	17	TRBJ2-4	CASSLTTGDKVKNIQYF	TGCGCCAGCAGTCTAACAACAGGGGATAAAGTCAAAAACATTCAGTACTTC
TRBV4-1	-	-	14	TRBJ2-1	CASSDGRGIHEQFF	TGCGCCAGCAGCGATGGGAGGGGGATCCATGAGCAGTTCTTC
TRBV12-5	-	once	13	TRBJ2-2	CASGGPNTGELFF	TGTGCTAGTGGGGGACCGAACACCGGGGAGCTGTTTTTT
TRBV29-1	-	few	13	TRBJ2-3	CSVPYTTAGEGYF	TGCAGCGTTCCCTATACGACCGCGGGCGAGGGGTATTTT
TRBV6-5	-	-	14	TRBJ2-5	CASTMSRFQETQYF	TGTGCCAGCACCATGTCCAGGTTCCAAGAGACCCAGTACTTC
TRBV27	-	-	14	TRBJ1-2	CASKSSAYFYGYTF	TGTGCCAGCAAGTCTTCCGCATATTTCTATGGCTACACCTTC
TRBV28	-	few	14	TRBJ2-1	CASALGVSYNEQFF	TGTGCCAGCGCCCTCGGGGTTTCCTACAATGAGCAGTTCTTC
TRBV28	TRBD2	-	15	TRBJ2-1	CASRPGLVSYNEQFF	TGTGCCAGCAGACCGGGACTAGTCTCCTACAATGAGCAGTTCTTC
TRBV11-2	-	once	14	TRBJ1-2	CASSLESGVDGYTF	TGTGCCAGCAGCTTAGAGTCGGGTGTCGATGGCTACACCTTC
TRBV9	-	-	16	TRBJ1-5	CASSSSETGFNQPQHF	TGTGCCAGCAGCTCTTCCGAGACAGGTTTCAATCAGCCCCAGCATTTT
TRBV5-6	-	-	13	TRBJ2-7	CASSIDMSYEQYF	TGTGCCAGCAGCATAGATATGAGCTACGAGCAGTACTTC
TRBV5-6	TRBD2	-	13	TRBJ2-7	CASSFGTSGEQYF	TGTGCCAGCAGCTTTGGGACTAGCGGTGAGCAGTACTTC
TRBV5-1	-	few	12	TRBJ2-7	CASSPQGYEQYF	TGCGCCAGCAGCCCTCAGGGCTACGAGCAGTACTTC
TRBV7-3	-	-	13	TRBJ1-2	CASSLHDSYGYTF	TGTGCCAGCAGCTTACACGACAGCTATGGCTACACCTTC
TRBV28	-	-	11	TRBJ2-7	CASSINYEQYF	TGTGCCAGCAGTATTAACTACGAGCAGTACTTC
TRBV5-1	-	-	15	TRBJ2-5	CASSSYTTGEETQYF	TGCGCCAGCAGCTCGTACACGACAGGAGAAGAGACCCAGTACTTC
TRBV12-5	TRBD2	-	17	TRBJ2-1	CASGLAYGTSGSNEQFF	TGTGCTAGTGGTTTGGCCTACGGGACTAGCGGGTCCAATGAGCAGTTCTTC
TRBV25-1	-	-	14	TRBJ1-1	CASSDRRGNTEAFF	TGTGCCAGCAGTGACCGCCGGGGGAACACTGAAGCTTTCTTT
TRBV7-9	-	few	11	TRBJ2-3	CASSIPDTQYF	TGTGCCAGCTCAATTCCAGATACGCAGTATTTT
TRBV30	-	-	16	TRBJ2-1	CAWSVKSGPGVNEQFF	TGTGCCTGGAGTGTAAAGTCCGGACCCGGCGTGAATGAGCAGTTCTTC
TRBV29-1	TRBD2	few	16	TRBJ2-1	CSVGGRASGAYNEQFF	TGCAGCGTTGGAGGTCGGGCTAGCGGGGCCTACAATGAGCAGTTCTTC